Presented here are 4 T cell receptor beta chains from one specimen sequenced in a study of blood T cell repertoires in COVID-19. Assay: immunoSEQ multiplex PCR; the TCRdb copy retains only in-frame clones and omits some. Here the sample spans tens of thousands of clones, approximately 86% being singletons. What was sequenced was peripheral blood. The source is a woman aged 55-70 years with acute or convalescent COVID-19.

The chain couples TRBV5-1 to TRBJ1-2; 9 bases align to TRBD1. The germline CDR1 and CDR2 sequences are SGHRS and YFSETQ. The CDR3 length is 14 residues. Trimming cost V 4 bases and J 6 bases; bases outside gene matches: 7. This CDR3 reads CASSVEGTGNGYTF. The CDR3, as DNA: TGCGCCAGCAGCGTGGAAGGGACAGGGAATGGCTACACCTTC. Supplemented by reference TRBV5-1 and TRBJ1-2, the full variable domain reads KAGVTQTPRYLIKTRGQQVTLSCSPISGHRSVSWYQQTPGQGLQFLFEYFSETQRNKGNFPGRFSGRQFSNSRSEMNVSTLELGDSALYLCASSVEGTGNGYTFGSGTRLTVV.

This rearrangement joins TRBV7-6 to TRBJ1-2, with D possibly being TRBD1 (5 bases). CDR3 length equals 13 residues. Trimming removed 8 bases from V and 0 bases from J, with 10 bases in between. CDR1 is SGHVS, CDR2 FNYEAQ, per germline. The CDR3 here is CASSEGPNYGYTF. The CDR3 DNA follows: TGTGCCAGCTCGGAGGGGCCTAACTATGGCTACACCTTC.

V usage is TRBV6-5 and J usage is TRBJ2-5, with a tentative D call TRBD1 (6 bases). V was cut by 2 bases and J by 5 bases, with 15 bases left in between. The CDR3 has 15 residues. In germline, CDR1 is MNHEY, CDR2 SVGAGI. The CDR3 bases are TGTGCCAGCAGTTACGGGGGCAGCCGACGGGAGACCCAGTACTTC. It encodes CASSYGGSRRETQYF.

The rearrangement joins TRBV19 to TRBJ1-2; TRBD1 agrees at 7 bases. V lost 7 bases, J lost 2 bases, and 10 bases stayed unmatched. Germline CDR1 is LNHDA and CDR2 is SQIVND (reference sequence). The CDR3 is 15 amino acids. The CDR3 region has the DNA TGTGCCAGTACCAAATATGGGACAGAGAACTATGGCTACACCTTC. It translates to CASTKYGTENYGYTF.